This T cell receptor beta chain was retrieved from a study of blood T cell repertoires in COVID-19 (dated by TCRdb to 2019 to 2021). Regarding the complete study: Samples covering the acute and convalescent phases of COVID-19 were provided by collaborators in the United States, Italy and Spain. The material from the prospective study consisted of cDNA or gDNA derived from T cells, B-cell-depleted T cells, or PBMCs. Subjects who had been exposed to COVID-19, were actively infected with it, or had recovered from it provided the deeply sampled blood TCRbeta repertoires that made up the dataset. A freely available public database, intended as a resource for researchers studying the immune response to SARS-CoV-2, is where the repertoires were released. The samples were drawn from the first 160 participants of the ongoing ImmuneRACE study and from some 1,300 subjects provided by 6 global collaborators. Nearly every sample came with metadata listing a de-identified subject ID, COVID-19 status, age in years and sex. HLA class I and class II types, where available, came from metadata supplied by the sample provider rather than from assay-based typing.

From the germline V gene, CDR1 is SGHRS and CDR2 is YFSETQ. The CDR3, cysteine through phenylalanine, is 16 amino acids long. This entry keeps only the CDR3 DNA: 48 bases, framed from base 1. The germline V and J ends show losses of 4 bases and 0 bases respectively, and no gene match explains 7 bases of the junction. Paper-wide results and their limitations: The quantity of clinical and demographic metadata differed by source and by participant and was supplied without curation.

TCRbeta CDR3 regions were amplified from genomic DNA using the immunoSEQ Assay, a bias-controlled multiplex PCR. In the paper's pipeline: The number of nucleated cells in each sample was estimated by amplification of reference gene primers within the assay. Sequence reads were collapsed and filtered to measure the absolute abundance of every unique TCRbeta CDR3 rearrangement. For each sample, productive Simpson clonality was calculated as the square root of Simpson's diversity index over productive rearrangements. Entries here come from immuneACCESS through TCRdb and include only in-frame sequences with V and J called. Some clones fail to appear in such tables; in the studies checked, an unresolved V gene covers under half of the shortfall, and the cause of the remainder is unknown. V, J and clone size are taken as reported in that table, and D and trimming were inferred from the DNA itself. Across this sample there are approximately 190,000 clones, with around 84% seen only once. The ten most abundant clones make up around 19% of the sample.

Of note for this clone: What this receptor recognizes is not known. The record has no base qualities; no much larger clone is one base away.

Each collaborating institution followed its own protocols to collect whole blood in K2EDTA tubes. Collaborator samples were shipped for TCRbeta analysis as frozen whole blood, isolated PBMCs, or DNA extracted from either sample type. The chain is encoded by TRBV5-1 joined to TRBJ1-1, with 9 bases aligning to TRBD1. This receptor was obtained from a human donor in a cohort sampled during active COVID-19. The sample was peripheral blood. The encoded CDR3 is CASSPGTGNLNTEAFF. The DNA is TGCGCCAGCAGCCCCGGGACAGGGAACCTGAACACTGAAGCTTTCTTT.